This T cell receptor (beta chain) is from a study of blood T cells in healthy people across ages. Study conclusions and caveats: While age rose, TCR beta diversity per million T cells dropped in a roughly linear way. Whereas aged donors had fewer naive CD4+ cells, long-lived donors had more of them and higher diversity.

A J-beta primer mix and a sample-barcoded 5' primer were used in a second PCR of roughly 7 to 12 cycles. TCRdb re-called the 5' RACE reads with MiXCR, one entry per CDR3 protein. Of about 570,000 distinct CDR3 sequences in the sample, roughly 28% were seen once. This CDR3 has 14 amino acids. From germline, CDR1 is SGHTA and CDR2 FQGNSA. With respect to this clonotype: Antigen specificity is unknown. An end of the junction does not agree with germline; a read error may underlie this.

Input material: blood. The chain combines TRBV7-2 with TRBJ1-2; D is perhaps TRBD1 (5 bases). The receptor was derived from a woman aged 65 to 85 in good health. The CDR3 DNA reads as TGTGCCAGCAGCTTGGGCGGGGGGGACTATGGCTACGCCTTC. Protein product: CASSLGGGDYGYAF.